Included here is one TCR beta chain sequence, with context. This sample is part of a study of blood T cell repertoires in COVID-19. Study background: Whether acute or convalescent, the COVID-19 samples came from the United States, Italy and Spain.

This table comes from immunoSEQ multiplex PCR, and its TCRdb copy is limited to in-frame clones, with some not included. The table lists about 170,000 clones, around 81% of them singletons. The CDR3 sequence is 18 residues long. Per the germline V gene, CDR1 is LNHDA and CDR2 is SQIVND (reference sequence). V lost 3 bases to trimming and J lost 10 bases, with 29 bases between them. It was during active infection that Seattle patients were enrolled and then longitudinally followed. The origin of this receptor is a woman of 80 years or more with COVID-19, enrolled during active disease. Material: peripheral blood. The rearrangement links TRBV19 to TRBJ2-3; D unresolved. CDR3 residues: CASSIGVPTLLERWAQYF. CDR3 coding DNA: TGTGCCAGTAGTATTGGAGTCCCCACTCTGCTGGAACGGTGGGCGCAGTATTTT. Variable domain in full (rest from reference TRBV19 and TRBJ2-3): DGGITQSPKYLFRKEGQNVTLSCEQNLNHDAMYWYRQDPGQGLRLIYYSQIVNDFQKGDIAEGYSVSREKKESFPLTVTSAQKNPTAFYLCASSIGVPTLLERWAQYFGPGTRLTVL.